This T cell receptor beta chain was recorded in a study of PD-1 blockade in classical Hodgkin lymphoma. On this clone: What it binds is not known.

The V end lost 10 bases, the J end lost 5 bases, and 9 bases lay between the germline ends. The CDR3 consists of 11 residues. The germline V gene encodes CDR1 ENHRY and CDR2 SYGVKD. General study findings and limits: The diversity seen at baseline in complete responders resembled that of newly diagnosed patients. Relative to healthy donors, newly diagnosed patients reportedly had lower baseline TCR diversity, which was reported as lower still in relapsed/refractory patients.

In every patient, relapse followed autologous stem cell transplantation, while exposure to brentuximab vedotin differed. Clones were sequenced by immunoSEQ multiplex PCR, and TCRdb holds only the in-frame ones, with some missing. This sample has 24,000 or so clones, with over 75% found just once. This specimen consisted of peripheral blood mononuclear cells (PBMCs), obtained before the second cycle of nivolumab. The TCR comes from a human donor with classical Hodgkin lymphoma. The V call is TRBV10-3, the J call TRBJ2-1; D ambiguous. CDR3 amino acids: CATRRDNEQFF. The CDR3 DNA sequence: TGTGCCACCCGAAGGGACAATGAGCAGTTCTTC.